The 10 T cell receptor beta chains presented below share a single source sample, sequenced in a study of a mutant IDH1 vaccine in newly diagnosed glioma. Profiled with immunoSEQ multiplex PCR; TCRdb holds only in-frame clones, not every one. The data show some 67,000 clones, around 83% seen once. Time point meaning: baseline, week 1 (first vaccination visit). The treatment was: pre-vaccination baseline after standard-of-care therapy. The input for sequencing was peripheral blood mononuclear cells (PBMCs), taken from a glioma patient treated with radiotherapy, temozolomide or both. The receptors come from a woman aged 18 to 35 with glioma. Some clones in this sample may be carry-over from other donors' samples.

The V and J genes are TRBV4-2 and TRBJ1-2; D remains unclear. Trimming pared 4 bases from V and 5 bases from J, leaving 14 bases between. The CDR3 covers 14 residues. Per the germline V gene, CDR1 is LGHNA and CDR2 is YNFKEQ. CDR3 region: CASSRPGQYYGYTF. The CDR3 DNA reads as TGTGCCAGCAGCCGCCCTGGGCAGTATTATGGCTACACCTTC.

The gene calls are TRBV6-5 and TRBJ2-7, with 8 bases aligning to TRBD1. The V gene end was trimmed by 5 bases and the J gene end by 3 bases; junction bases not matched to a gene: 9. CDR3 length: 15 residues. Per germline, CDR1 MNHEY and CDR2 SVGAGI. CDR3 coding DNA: TGTGCCAGCAGTCCCGACAGGGGCCCGGGCTACGAGCAGTACTTC. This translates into CASSPDRGPGYEQYF.

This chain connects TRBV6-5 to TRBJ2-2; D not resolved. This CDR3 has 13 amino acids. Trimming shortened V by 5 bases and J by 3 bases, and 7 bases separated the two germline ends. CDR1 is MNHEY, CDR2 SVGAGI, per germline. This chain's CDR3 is CASSPAYTGELFF. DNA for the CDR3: TGTGCCAGCAGTCCTGCTTACACCGGGGAGCTGTTTTTT.

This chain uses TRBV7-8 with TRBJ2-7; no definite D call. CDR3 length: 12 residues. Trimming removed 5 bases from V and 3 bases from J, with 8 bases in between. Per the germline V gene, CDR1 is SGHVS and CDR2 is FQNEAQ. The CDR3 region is CASSHGYYEQYF. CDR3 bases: TGTGCCAGCAGCCATGGTTACTACGAGCAGTACTTC.

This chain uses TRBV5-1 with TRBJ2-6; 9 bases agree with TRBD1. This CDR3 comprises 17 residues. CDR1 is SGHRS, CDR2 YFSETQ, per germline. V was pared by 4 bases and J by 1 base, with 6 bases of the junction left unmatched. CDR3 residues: CASSGGTGTSGANVLTF. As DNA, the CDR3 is TGCGCCAGCAGCGGGGGGACAGGGACTTCTGGGGCCAACGTCCTGACTTTC.

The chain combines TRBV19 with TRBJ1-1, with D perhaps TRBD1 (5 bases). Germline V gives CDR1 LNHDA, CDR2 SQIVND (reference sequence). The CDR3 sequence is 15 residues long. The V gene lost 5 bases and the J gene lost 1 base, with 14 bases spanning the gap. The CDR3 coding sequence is TGTGCCAGTAGTCCTCCAGGGCGGTCGAACACTGAAGCTTTCTTT. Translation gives CASSPPGRSNTEAFF.

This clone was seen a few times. CDR3 sequence (DNA): TGTGCCAGCAGTGAGGATCAGCCCCAGCATTTT. This translates into CASSEDQPQHF. The rearrangement uses TRBV2 and TRBJ1-5; the D is unclear. The CDR3 contains 11 residues. V was shortened by 3 bases and J by 5 bases, with 2 bases between the two germline ends. Germline V CDR1 and CDR2: SNHLY, FYNNEI.

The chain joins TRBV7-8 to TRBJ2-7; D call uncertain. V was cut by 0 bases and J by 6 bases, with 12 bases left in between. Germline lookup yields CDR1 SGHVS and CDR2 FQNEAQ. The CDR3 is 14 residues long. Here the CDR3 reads CASSLALASPEQYF. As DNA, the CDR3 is TGTGCCAGCAGCTTAGCGCTGGCCTCCCCCGAGCAGTACTTC.

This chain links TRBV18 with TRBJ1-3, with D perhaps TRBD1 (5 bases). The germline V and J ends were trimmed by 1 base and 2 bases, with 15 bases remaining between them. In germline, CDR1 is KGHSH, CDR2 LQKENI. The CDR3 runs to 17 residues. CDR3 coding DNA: TGTGCCAGCTCACCACGGGTAGGGGTGGACGCTGGAAACACCATATATTTT. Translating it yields CASSPRVGVDAGNTIYF.

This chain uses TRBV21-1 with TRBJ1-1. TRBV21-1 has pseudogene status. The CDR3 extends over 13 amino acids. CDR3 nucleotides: TGTGCCAGCAGCCAAAGGCCCAACACTGAAGCTTTCTTT. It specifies CASSQRPNTEAFF.